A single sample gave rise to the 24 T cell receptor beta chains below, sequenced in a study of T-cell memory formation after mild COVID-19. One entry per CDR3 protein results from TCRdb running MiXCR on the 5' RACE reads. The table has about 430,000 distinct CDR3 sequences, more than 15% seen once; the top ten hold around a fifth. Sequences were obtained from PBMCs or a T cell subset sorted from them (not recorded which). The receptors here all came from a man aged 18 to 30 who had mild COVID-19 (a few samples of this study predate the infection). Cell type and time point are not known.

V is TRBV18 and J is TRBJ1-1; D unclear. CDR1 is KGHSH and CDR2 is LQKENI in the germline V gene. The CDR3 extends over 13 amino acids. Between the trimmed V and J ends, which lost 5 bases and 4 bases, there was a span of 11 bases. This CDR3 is CASSYVPSTEAFF. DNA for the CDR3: TGTGCCAGCTCATACGTCCCAAGCACTGAAGCTTTCTTT.

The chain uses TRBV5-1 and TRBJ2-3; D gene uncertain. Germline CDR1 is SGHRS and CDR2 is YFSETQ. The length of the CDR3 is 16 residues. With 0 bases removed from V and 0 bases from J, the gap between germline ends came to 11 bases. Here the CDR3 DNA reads TGCGCCAGCAGCTTGGTTCCGGGCGCAAGCACAGATACGCAGTATTTT. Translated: CASSLVPGASTDTQYF.

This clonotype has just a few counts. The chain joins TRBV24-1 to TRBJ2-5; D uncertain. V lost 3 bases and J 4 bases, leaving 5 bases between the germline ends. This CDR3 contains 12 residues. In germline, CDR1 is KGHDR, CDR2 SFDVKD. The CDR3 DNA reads TGTGCCACCAGTGATACGACAGAGACCCAGTACTTC. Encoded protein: CATSDTTETQYF.

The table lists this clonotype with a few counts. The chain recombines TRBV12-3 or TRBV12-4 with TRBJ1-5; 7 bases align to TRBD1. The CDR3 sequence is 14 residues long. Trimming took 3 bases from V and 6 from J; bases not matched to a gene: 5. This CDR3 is CASSFSRGFQPQHF. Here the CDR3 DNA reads TGTGCCAGCAGTTTCAGCAGGGGGTTTCAGCCCCAGCATTTT.

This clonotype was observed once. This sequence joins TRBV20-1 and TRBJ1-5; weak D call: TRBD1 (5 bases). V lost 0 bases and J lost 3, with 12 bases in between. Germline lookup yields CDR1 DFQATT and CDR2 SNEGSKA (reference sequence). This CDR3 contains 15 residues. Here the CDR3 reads CSARESRAFNQPQHF. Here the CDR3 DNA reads TGCAGTGCTAGAGAATCCAGGGCCTTCAATCAGCCCCAGCATTTT.

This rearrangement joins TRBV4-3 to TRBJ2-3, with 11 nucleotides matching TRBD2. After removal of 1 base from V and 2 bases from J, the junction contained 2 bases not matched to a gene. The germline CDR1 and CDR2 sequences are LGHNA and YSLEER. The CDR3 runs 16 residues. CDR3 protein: CASSQGLAGYTDTQYF. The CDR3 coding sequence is TGCGCCAGCAGCCAAGGACTAGCGGGGTACACAGATACGCAGTATTTT.

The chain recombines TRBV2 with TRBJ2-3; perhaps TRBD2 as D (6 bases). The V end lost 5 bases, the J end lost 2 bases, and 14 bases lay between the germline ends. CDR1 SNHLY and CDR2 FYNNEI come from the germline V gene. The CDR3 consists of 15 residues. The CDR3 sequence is CASSFGGGDTDTQYF. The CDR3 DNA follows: TGTGCCAGCAGTTTTGGTGGCGGGGACACAGATACGCAGTATTTT.

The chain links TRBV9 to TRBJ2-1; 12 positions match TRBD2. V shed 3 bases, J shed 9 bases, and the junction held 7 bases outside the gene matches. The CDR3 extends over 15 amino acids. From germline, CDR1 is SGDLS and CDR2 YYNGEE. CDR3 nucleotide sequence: TGTGCCAGCAGCGAGACTAGCGGGGGCACCTTTGAGCAGTTCTTC. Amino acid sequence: CASSETSGGTFEQFF.

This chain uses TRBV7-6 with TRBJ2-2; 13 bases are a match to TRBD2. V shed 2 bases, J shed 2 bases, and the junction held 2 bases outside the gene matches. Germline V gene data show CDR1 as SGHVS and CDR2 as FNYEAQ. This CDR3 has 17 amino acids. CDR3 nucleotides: TGTGCCAGCAGCTTAAGGACTAGCGGGAGTAACACCGGGGAGCTGTTTTTT. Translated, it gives CASSLRTSGSNTGELFF. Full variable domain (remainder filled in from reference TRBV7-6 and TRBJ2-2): GAGVSQSPRYKVTKRGQDVALRCDPISGHVSLYWYRQALGQGPEFLTYFNYEAQQDKSGLPNDRFSAERPEGSISTLTIQRTEQRDSAMYRCASSLRTSGSNTGELFFGEGSRLTVL.

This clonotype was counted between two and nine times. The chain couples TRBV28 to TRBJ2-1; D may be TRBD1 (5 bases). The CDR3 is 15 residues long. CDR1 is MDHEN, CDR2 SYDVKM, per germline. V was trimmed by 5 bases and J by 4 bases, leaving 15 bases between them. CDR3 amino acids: CASSPVQGSYNEQFF. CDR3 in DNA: TGTGCCAGCAGTCCCGTCCAGGGATCTTACAATGAGCAGTTCTTC.

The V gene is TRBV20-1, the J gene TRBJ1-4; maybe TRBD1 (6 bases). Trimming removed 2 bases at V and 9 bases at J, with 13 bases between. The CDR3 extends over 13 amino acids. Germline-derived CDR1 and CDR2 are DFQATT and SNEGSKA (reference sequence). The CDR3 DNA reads TGCAGTGCTAGACAACCAGGGGTTCAAAAACTGTTTTTT. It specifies CSARQPGVQKLFF.

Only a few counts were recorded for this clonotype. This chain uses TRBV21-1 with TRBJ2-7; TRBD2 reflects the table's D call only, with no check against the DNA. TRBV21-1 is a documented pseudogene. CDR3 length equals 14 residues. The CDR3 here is CASSKLRAAYEQYV. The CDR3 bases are TGTGCCAGCAGCAAATTGAGGGCCGCCTACGAGCAGTACGTC.

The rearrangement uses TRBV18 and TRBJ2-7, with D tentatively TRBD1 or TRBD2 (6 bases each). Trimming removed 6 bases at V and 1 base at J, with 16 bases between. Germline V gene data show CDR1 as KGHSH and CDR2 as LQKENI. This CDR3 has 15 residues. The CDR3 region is CASSGGISGSYEQYV. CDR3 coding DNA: TGTGCCAGCTCCGGGGGCATTAGCGGTTCCTACGAGCAGTACGTC.

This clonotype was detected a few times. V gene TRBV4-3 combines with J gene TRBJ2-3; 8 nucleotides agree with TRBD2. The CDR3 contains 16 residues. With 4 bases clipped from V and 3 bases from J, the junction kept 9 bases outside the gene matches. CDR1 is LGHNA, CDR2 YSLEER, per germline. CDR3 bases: TGCGCCAGCAGCCGTAGCCTAGCGGGCGAGACAGATACGCAGTATTTT. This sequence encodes CASSRSLAGETDTQYF.

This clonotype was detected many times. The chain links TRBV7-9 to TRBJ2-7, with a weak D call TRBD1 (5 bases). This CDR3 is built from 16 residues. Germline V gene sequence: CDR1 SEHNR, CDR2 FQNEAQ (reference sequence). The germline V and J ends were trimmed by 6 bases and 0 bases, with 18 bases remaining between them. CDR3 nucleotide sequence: TGTGCCAGCAGTCCTACCCCAGGGAAAAGCTCCTACGAGCAGTACGTC. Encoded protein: CASSPTPGKSSYEQYV.

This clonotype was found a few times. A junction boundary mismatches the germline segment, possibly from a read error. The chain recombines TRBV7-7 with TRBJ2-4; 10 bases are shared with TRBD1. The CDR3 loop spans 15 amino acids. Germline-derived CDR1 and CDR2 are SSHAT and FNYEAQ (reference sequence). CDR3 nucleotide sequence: TGTGCTAGCAGCGAAGGACAGGGGGGTATATACATTCAGTACTTC. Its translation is CASSEGQGGIYIQYF.

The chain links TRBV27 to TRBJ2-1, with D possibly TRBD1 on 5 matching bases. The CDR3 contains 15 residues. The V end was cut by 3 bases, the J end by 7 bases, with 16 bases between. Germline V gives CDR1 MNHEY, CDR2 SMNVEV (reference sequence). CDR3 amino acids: CASSFLGPPGNEQFF. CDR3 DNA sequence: TGTGCCAGCAGTTTTTTGGGGCCTCCAGGAAATGAGCAGTTCTTC.

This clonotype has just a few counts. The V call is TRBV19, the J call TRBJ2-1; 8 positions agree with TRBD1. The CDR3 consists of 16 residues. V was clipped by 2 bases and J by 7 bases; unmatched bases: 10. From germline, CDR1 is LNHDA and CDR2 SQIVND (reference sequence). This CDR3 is CASSIRLTGGDNEQFF. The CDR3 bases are TGTGCCAGTAGTATACGCCTTACAGGGGGTGATAATGAGCAGTTCTTC.

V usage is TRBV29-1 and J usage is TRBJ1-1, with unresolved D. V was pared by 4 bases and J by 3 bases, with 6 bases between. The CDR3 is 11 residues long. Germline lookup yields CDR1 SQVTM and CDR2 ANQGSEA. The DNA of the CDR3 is TGCAGCGTTGGACGGGACACTGAAGCTTTCTTT. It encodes CSVGRDTEAFF.

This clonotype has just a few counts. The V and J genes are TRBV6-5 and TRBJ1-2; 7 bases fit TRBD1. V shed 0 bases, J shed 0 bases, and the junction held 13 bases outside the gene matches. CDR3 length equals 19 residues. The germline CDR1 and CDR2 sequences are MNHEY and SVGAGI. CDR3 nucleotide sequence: TGTGCCAGCAGTTACTCGGAGGGAGGAGGGGGCCACACTAACTATGGCTACACCTTC. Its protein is CASSYSEGGGGHTNYGYTF.

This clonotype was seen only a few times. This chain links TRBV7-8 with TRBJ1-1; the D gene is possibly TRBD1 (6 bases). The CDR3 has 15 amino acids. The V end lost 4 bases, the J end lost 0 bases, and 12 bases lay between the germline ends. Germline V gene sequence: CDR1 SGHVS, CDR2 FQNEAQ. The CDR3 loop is CASSSSDSMNTEAFF. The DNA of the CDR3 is TGTGCCAGCAGCTCGTCGGACAGCATGAACACTGAAGCTTTCTTT.

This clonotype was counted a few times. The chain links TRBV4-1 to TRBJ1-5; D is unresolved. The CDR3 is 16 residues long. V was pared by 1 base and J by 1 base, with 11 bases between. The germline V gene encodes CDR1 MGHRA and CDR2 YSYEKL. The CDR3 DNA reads TGCGCCAGCAGCCAAGGGGTAGGGAGGAGCAATCAGCCCCAGCATTTT. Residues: CASSQGVGRSNQPQHF.

The CDR3 sequence: CASSPQSKPNTEAFF. The DNA for the CDR3 is TGTGCCAGCTCACCACAGTCTAAGCCCAACACTGAAGCTTTCTTT. The chain uses TRBV18 and TRBJ1-1, with D unresolved. The CDR3 runs to 15 residues. Trimming cost V 1 base and J 2 bases, with 11 bases left between them. Germline V CDR1 and CDR2: KGHSH, LQKENI.

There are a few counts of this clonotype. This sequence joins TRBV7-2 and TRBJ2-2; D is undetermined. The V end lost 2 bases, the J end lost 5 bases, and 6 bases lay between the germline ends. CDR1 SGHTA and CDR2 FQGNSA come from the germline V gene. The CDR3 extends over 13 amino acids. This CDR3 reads CASSLTRTGELFF. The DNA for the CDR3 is TGTGCCAGCAGCTTAACCCGGACCGGGGAGCTGTTTTTT.